This T cell receptor beta chain was sequenced in a study of blood T cell repertoires in COVID-19. Sequencing used immunoSEQ multiplex PCR; TCRdb keeps in-frame clones, though not all of them. The sample has about 190,000 clones, roughly 89% seen once. The CDR3 spans 15 residues. The sequence was collected from a man aged 45-65 years with acute or convalescent COVID-19. The rearrangement uses TRBV21-1 and TRBJ1-3; the tabulated D call, TRBD1, remains unverified against the DNA. TRBV21-1 is a recognized pseudogene. Source material: peripheral blood. Here the CDR3 DNA reads TGTGCCAGCACCCCAGGGGGGATCTCTGGAAACACCATATATTTT. The encoded protein is CASTPGGISGNTIYF.